This T cell receptor beta chain was documented in a study of T cells in Graves' hyperthyroidism and ophthalmopathy. Uncontrolled infection, other autoimmune disease, pregnancy or lactation disqualified patients from enrolment. Many counts were recorded for this clonotype. Its antigen is not known. Findings and caveats of the study: A 13 V-J signature model discriminated ophthalmopathy versus stable hyperthyroidism. Ophthalmopathy was model-predicted a median around seven months pre-onset. Most thyroid clonotypes expanded above 0.001 appeared in blood too.

RNA transcripts yielded amplified TCR beta CDR3 regions. HTBI primers drove first-round RT-PCR of the TCR CDR3. TCRdb passed the multiplex PCR reads through MiXCR, listing each CDR3 protein once. The profile covers 540,000 or so distinct CDR3 sequences, with roughly 46% appearing a single time and 15% to 20% taken by the ten largest. Looked up from germline, CDR1 is DFQATT and CDR2 is SNEGSKA (reference sequence). Trimming took 8 bases from V and 1 from J, leaving 15 bases between them. This CDR3 comprises 13 residues. The specimen was peripheral blood or thyroid tissue (not recorded which). The V and J genes are TRBV20-1 and TRBJ2-7; D might be TRBD2 (5 bases). The clonotype comes from an adult woman with Graves' disease, either hyperthyroidism or ophthalmopathy (not recorded which). As DNA, the CDR3 is TGCAGTCTTCGGACTGAGATTTCCTACGAGCAGTACTTC. Translated: CSLRTEISYEQYF.